Given below is one T cell receptor beta chain in context. For the second PCR, which ran for about 6 to 11 cycles, a sample-barcoded 5' primer and a J-beta primer mix were used. A single record per CDR3 protein comes from TCRdb applying MiXCR to the 5' RACE reads. Counted here are about 1.4 million distinct CDR3 sequences, approximately 59% occurring once; the ten biggest clones make up roughly 7%. Trimming took off 0 bases at V and 4 bases at J, with 16 bases between the two ends. Germline lookup yields CDR1 SGHTA and CDR2 FQGNSA. The CDR3 has 18 residues. The sample comes from a study of blood T cells in healthy people across ages.

The TCR comes from a man aged 18 to 35 in good health. The chain couples TRBV7-2 to TRBJ1-6; D might be TRBD1 (5 bases). The sample consisted of blood. This chain's CDR3 is CASSLAWGTGGYNSPLHF. The CDR3, as DNA: TGTGCCAGCAGCTTAGCGTGGGGTACAGGCGGGTATAATTCACCCCTCCACTTT.